Included here is one T cell receptor (beta chain) sequence, with context. Its antigen has not been determined. Per-base quality was not reported, and no clone a single base away is much larger than it. The data were taken from a study of CD8 T cell repertoires and HIV-1 epitope variants (dated by TCRdb to about 2020). About the investigation overall: In separate culture wells, T cells were stimulated with each of twenty-five peptides that represented autologous and known Gag and Nef epitope variants. The epitopes tested covered three Gag epitope families plus Nef HW9 and YT9. T cells were enriched using the EasySep Human T Cell Enrichment Kit and were co-cultured with equal numbers of autologous T cell-negative cells serving as antigen-presenting cells. Cultures were maintained for ten to eleven days in IMDM with gentamicin, and half-media changes adding IL-2, IL-7 and IL-15 were performed on days 3 and 7. An aliquot of 1M T cells was saved as an uncultured baseline condition, separate from the approximately 75 T cell cultures. The control conditions were a CMV, EBV and flu peptide pool, the Ebola AY9 epitope as a negative control, and a well with no peptide. A total of approximately 89 T cell cultures were run, with each culture condition performed in triplicate except for one peptide, which was performed in duplicate. Beyond this particular receptor, the publication reports: Roughly 5 clonotypes recognized the Nef KF9 family and one clonotype recognized the HW9 family, while no responses were seen to the TAALDMSHF plasma variant. Only TCR beta chains were identified by the assay, and proliferation to antigen, not T cell function or cytokine profile, was indicated. Roughly nine antigen-specific TCR beta clonotypes were identified, and roughly 6 of them appeared cross-reactive for autologous or known escape epitope variants.

TCR beta CDR3 regions were sequenced at survey depth on the immunoSEQ platform. The QIAamp DNA micro kit was used to extract genomic DNA from every cultured and uncultured CD8+ T cell population. Per the authors' processing: Any sample with under 5,000 productive reads was excluded, and this exclusion removed about 7% of the roughly 80 cultures stimulated with HIV peptides. A MANAFEST web app trimmed sequences to CDR3 and removed nonproductive sequences, CDR3s under 5 amino acids, and those not starting C or ending F/W. To count as antigen-specific, a clonotype had to be expanded in at least 2 of 3 replicates compared with the no-peptide control at FDR 0.01, and only within one epitope family. Specific clonotypes also needed at least fivefold higher frequency than in wells stimulated with peptides from other epitope families. Not all clones reach the TCRdb copy of this immuneACCESS table, which keeps in-frame sequences only. Checked studies attribute under half of the gap to unresolved V genes and leave the rest unexplained. The DNA was the basis for D and trimming; V, J and clone size are from that table. Recorded for this sample are about 4,400 clones; 65% of them occurred a single time. About 40% of the sample belongs to the ten largest clones.

The EasySep Human CD8+ T Cell Enrichment Kit was used on day 10 to isolate CD8+ T cells from every culture. V lost 1 base and J lost 0 bases, and the count of bases not matched to a germline gene is 9. CDR1 SGHDT and CDR2 YYEEEE are derived from the germline V gene. The CDR3 holds 18 amino acids from the cysteine to the phenylalanine. The only DNA kept is the CDR3, 54 bases in frame from the first base. This TCR came from a male donor with HIV. Sample: cultured CD8+ T cells derived from PBMCs. Recombination linked TRBV5-6 to TRBJ2-2, and 7 bases in between align with TRBD1. The DNA reads as follows: TGTGCCAGCAGCTTGTTAGGAGCCGGGACAGCGAACACCGGGGAGCTGTTTTTT. Translated, this gives CASSLLGAGTANTGELFF.